This T cell receptor beta chain was observed in a study of STAT5B mutations in CD4+ large granular lymphocyte leukemia (dated by TCRdb to the early 2020s). About the study as a whole: Among the healthy controls, the CDR3 'QG' motif was associated with a particular HLA allele. The TCRbeta repertoires of CD4+ T-cell large granular lymphocyte leukemia patients were compared with the TCRbeta repertoires of healthy blood donors. Flow cytometry on FACSCanto II or FACSVerse confirmed that purified fractions exceeded 95% purity among lymphocytes. What the research found in general, with its limitations: TRBV06-family usage was enriched among the top patient clones (8/27) compared with healthy controls (2/35). CD4-sorted patient repertoires appeared more clonal than healthy CD4+ repertoires, and this difference persisted after removing the putative leukemic clones. The main leukemic clonotypes were found to be private to each patient, although 25% of the main leukemic clonotypes were detected at low frequency in the non-leukemic repertoires of other patients. Data were not HLA-matched; higher clonality in CD4+ versus CD8+ T-LGLL could reflect the relatively small sample size.

TCRbeta rearrangements were sequenced from genomic DNA using the immunoSEQ assay at survey resolution. On the authors' methods: In the TCR sequencing data, the lowest productive clonotype frequency that could be detected was 2.59 x 10-5. Only productive TCRbeta rearrangements, defined as complete and in-frame sequences, were included in the analyses. Sample clonality was computed as Simpson clonality in the immunoSEQ Analyzer version 3.0. Clones were categorized by frequency as very rare, small, medium, large (1-20%) or hyperexpanded (>20%). Generation probabilities were estimated with OLGA 1.2.3, V-gene circos plots were made with VDJtools, specificities were searched in VDJdb, and CDR3 motifs were identified with GLIPH. TCRdb's version of the immuneACCESS table is confined to in-frame rearrangements and falls short of the full clone set. An unresolved V gene accounts for under half of the shortfall where checked; the remainder is of unknown origin. D and trimming come from the DNA, and the V and J calls and clone size come from that table. This sample is represented by approximately 23,000 clones; around 76% of them were singletons. About 0.42% of the sample lies in the top ten.

Healthy controls were 35 or so blood donors whose buffy coats came from the Finnish Red Cross blood service. All TCR-sequenced material derived from peripheral blood: patient blood samples and healthy donor buffy coats. Ficoll-Hypaque gradient centrifugation was used to isolate peripheral blood mononuclear cells. Magnetic purification was used to isolate CD4+ cells from the buffy coats of the healthy controls. Genomic DNA was extracted using the Gentra Puregene Cell and Tissue kit, and a Qubit 2.0 fluorometer was used to quantify it. V loses 0 bases of germline sequence and J loses 9 bases, and the interval between the two ends is 9 bases. The CDR3 spans 14 residues, from the cysteine through the phenylalanine. The DNA shown is the 42-base CDR3, in frame from base 1. Based on the germline V gene, the CDR1 and CDR2 sequences are MNHEY and SVGAGI. In this sample, this clone turned up a few times. What this receptor recognizes is not known. Base qualities are not at hand, and no much larger clone is one base apart.

This chain joins TRBV6-5 to TRBJ1-6; the D gene is possibly TRBD1, with 5 bases matching. This receptor was taken from a human donor in good health. Sequencing was done on a sample of CD4+ T cells from blood buffy coats. The CDR3 protein: CASSYSPGRSPLHF. The bases read TGTGCCAGCAGTTACTCCCCAGGGCGTTCACCCCTCCACTTT.